A selection of T cell receptor beta chains follows, all from one sample in a study of response to subunit inactivated influenza vaccine. MiXCR, run by TCRdb on the RT-PCR reads, gives a single entry per CDR3 protein. The sample has over 800,000 distinct CDR3 sequences; less than 25% are singletons. Material: PBMCs from blood, obtained 5 days after vaccination. Receptor source: a man aged 45-65 years who received an inactivated influenza vaccine. The CDR3 runs from the conserved cysteine through the conserved F or W. Each record gives: J gene, V gene, D gene, clone size, CDR3 DNA, CDR3 protein. A D gene is named only where the DNA matches it firmly. Only some rows state a clone size, as once, few, many or a class for expanded clones.

J: TRBJ2-5
V: TRBV30
D: -
size: -
DNA: TGTGCCTGGAGCGTAGCAGCCCAAGAGACCCAGTACTTC
CDR3: CAWSVAAQETQYF

J: TRBJ2-4
V: TRBV29-1
D: -
size: few
DNA: TGCAGCTCGTACACAGAAAACATTCAGTACTTC
CDR3: CSSYTENIQYF

J: TRBJ2-7
V: TRBV5-1
D: -
size: few
DNA: TGCGCCAGCAGCCGAAACGTGGGCGACGAGCAGTACTTC
CDR3: CASSRNVGDEQYF

J: TRBJ2-1
V: TRBV12-3/TRBV12-4
D: -
size: many
DNA: TGTGCCAGCAGTCCCCCAGCCGTATACTCCTACAATGAGCAGTTCTTC
CDR3: CASSPPAVYSYNEQFF

J: TRBJ2-7
V: TRBV9
D: TRBD2
size: -
DNA: TGTGCCAGCAGCGTAGGGGGGACTAGCGGCTACGAGCAGTACTTC
CDR3: CASSVGGTSGYEQYF

J: TRBJ1-3
V: TRBV6-1
D: -
size: -
DNA: TGTGCCAGCAGGAACTACGCGGGAAACACCATATATTTT
CDR3: CASRNYAGNTIYF

J: TRBJ2-2
V: TRBV7-8
D: -
size: -
DNA: TGTGCCAGCAGCTTAGTCTCCCAGAACACCGGGGAGCTGTTTTTT
CDR3: CASSLVSQNTGELFF

J: TRBJ2-2
V: TRBV10-3
D: TRBD1
size: many
DNA: TGTGCCATCAGTCCCACCTGGACAGGGAGTTCGAACACCGGGGAGCTGTTTTTT
CDR3: CAISPTWTGSSNTGELFF

J: TRBJ2-1
V: TRBV7-2
D: TRBD2
size: few
DNA: TGTGCCAGCAGCTGGGGGACTAGCGGGAGTAATGAGCAGTTCTTC
CDR3: CASSWGTSGSNEQFF

J: TRBJ2-2
V: TRBV5-1
D: -
size: -
DNA: TGCGCCAGCAGAGGCAGTGGGGCCGGGGAGCTGTTTTTT
CDR3: CASRGSGAGELFF

J: TRBJ1-2
V: TRBV15
D: TRBD1
size: few
DNA: TGTGCCACCAGCGGAGGACAGGGGGCGGATGGCTACACCTTC
CDR3: CATSGGQGADGYTF

J: TRBJ2-7
V: TRBV10-3
D: TRBD1
size: many
DNA: TGTGCCATCAGCGGACAGGGGGGGAACGAGCAGTACTTC
CDR3: CAISGQGGNEQYF

J: TRBJ1-1
V: TRBV5-5
D: TRBD1
size: few
DNA: TGTGCCAGCAGGGTAGACAGGGACACTGAAGCTTTCTTT
CDR3: CASRVDRDTEAFF

J: TRBJ1-1
V: TRBV2
D: TRBD1
size: -
DNA: TGTGCCAGCAGTGTTACGGGACAGACTGAAGCTTTCTTT
CDR3: CASSVTGQTEAFF

J: TRBJ2-3
V: TRBV5-1
D: -
size: few
DNA: TGCGCCAGCAGCCGTGGTCGGTTGGGTGGAGATACGCAGTATTTT
CDR3: CASSRGRLGGDTQYF

J: TRBJ2-7
V: TRBV29-1
D: TRBD1
size: -
DNA: TGCAGCGCGTCCGGGACAGGGGACCACGAGCAGTACTTC
CDR3: CSASGTGDHEQYF

J: TRBJ1-1
V: TRBV10-2
D: TRBD1
size: -
DNA: TGCGCCAGCAGTGGCGGGACAGGGGAGTACACTGAAGCTTTCTTT
CDR3: CASSGGTGEYTEAFF

J: TRBJ2-5
V: TRBV7-9
D: -
size: -
DNA: TGTGCCAGCAGCCCCGACAGTGAACAAGAGACCCAGTACTTC
CDR3: CASSPDSEQETQYF

J: TRBJ2-2
V: TRBV6-1
D: -
size: few
DNA: TGTGCCAGCAGTCGGGGGCCTCGCCGGGAGCTGTTTTTT
CDR3: CASSRGPRRELFF

J: TRBJ2-1
V: TRBV5-1
D: TRBD2
size: -
DNA: TGCGCCAGCAGCTTGGCTCAGCGGGGGGACAATGAGCAGTTCTTC
CDR3: CASSLAQRGDNEQFF

J: TRBJ2-3
V: TRBV7-9
D: TRBD1
size: -
DNA: TGTGCCAGCAGCTCGCGGCCCGGCAGGGGGCTAGATACGCAGTATTTT
CDR3: CASSSRPGRGLDTQYF

J: TRBJ2-1
V: TRBV6-2/TRBV6-3
D: -
size: few
DNA: TGTGCCAGCAGTTACTATCGGGGCCGAAGCTCCTACAATGAGCAGTTCTTC
CDR3: CASSYYRGRSSYNEQFF

J: TRBJ2-3
V: TRBV7-6
D: -
size: -
DNA: TGTGCCAGCACCAAAAAGGCAGGCGGTACAGATACGCAGTATTTT
CDR3: CASTKKAGGTDTQYF

J: TRBJ1-1
V: TRBV20-1
D: -
size: -
DNA: TGCAGTGCTGAATGGGGGAATATGAACACTGAAGCTTTCTTT
CDR3: CSAEWGNMNTEAFF

J: TRBJ2-7
V: TRBV5-4
D: TRBD2
size: -
DNA: TGTGCCAGCAGCGTGGGGGCGGGCGGGAGGCGGATTCGCGAGCAGTACTTC
CDR3: CASSVGAGGRRIREQYF

J: TRBJ1-1
V: TRBV5-1
D: TRBD1
size: -
DNA: TGCGCCAGCAGCTTATCAGGGGGGGTCACTGAAGCTTTCTTT
CDR3: CASSLSGGVTEAFF